The 12 T cell receptor beta chains below come from one sample, sequenced in a study of identical twins (dated by TCRdb to the mid-2010s). Library preparation was by 5' RACE. The run used an Illumina HiSeq 2000. The public reads were run again by TCRdb, first through fastp at Q25 and then through MiXCR, and only productive beta chains were kept. CDR3 protein duplicates are merged, each entry listing the most common genes and DNA. This sample lists hundreds of thousands of distinct CDR3 sequences; roughly 6% were detected once. Jointly, the top ten make up roughly 1.8% of the sample. The sample was naive T cells sorted from blood. In the paper's terms, the cell subset or site label means: cells isolated with a human naive T-cell isolation kit. The receptors come from a man between 18 and 35 years old in good health.

This clonotype has a count of ten or more. The rearrangement links TRBV4-2 to TRBJ2-5, with 8 nucleotides matching TRBD2. The germline V gene encodes CDR1 LGHNA and CDR2 YNFKEQ. V trimming: 0 bases; J trimming: 4 bases; junction bases outside the gene matches: 4. There are 15 residues in the CDR3. This CDR3 is CASSQDMLAGETQYF. CDR3 in DNA: TGTGCCAGCAGCCAAGATATGCTAGCGGGAGAGACCCAGTACTTC.

This clonotype was counted at least ten times. J is TRBJ1-1 and V is TRBV14, with D uncertain. The CDR3 runs 13 residues. Trimming removed 5 bases from V and 1 base from J, with 8 bases in between. Looked up from germline, CDR1 is SGHDN and CDR2 is FVKESK. CDR3 sequence (DNA): TGTGCCAGCAGCAATCAGGCGAACACTGAAGCTTTCTTT. Protein: CASSNQANTEAFF.

This clonotype was observed many times. The chain has TRBV12-3 or TRBV12-4 and TRBJ2-4; unclear D gene. The V and J ends lost 6 bases and 0 bases respectively, with 18 bases between them. The CDR3 runs 17 residues. This CDR3 reads CASRRTGSLLAKNIQYF. The CDR3 DNA reads TGTGCCAGCAGACGTACGGGCAGCCTTCTAGCCAAAAACATTCAGTACTTC.

This clonotype was picked up many times. The chain combines TRBV7-9 with TRBJ2-1; TRBD2 matches 12 bases. CDR3 length: 16 residues. J was trimmed by 7 bases and V by 1 base; bases with no gene match: 5. Germline V gene data show CDR1 as SEHNR and CDR2 as FQNEAQ (reference sequence). CDR3 sequence: CASSLGVGLAGNEQFF. For the CDR3, the DNA is TGTGCCAGCAGCTTAGGGGTAGGACTAGCGGGAAATGAGCAGTTCTTC.

This clonotype has a count of ten or more. The chain is built from TRBV20-1 and TRBJ2-4, with 10 positions matching TRBD2. From germline, CDR1 is DFQATT and CDR2 SNEGSKA (reference sequence). CDR3 length: 15 amino acids. Germline trimming cut 2 bases from V and 7 bases from J; bases unmatched to any gene: 8. CDR3 in DNA: TGCAGTGCTAGACTCCCTAGCGGGAGAACGAACATTCAGTACTTC. This codes for CSARLPSGRTNIQYF.

This clonotype was seen many times. V gene TRBV10-3 combines with J gene TRBJ2-1; D is ambiguous. V was pared by 2 bases and J by 12 bases, with 11 bases between. Germline CDR1 reads ENHRY; CDR2 reads SYGVKD. The CDR3 totals 12 residues. DNA of the CDR3: TGTGCCATCAGTGAGAGCTTGTTGGGGCAGTTCTTC. It is translated as CAISESLLGQFF.

Details on this clonotype: This CDR3 fails to terminate in the conserved phenylalanine or tryptophan, so it likely reflects a read error. The CDR3 loop reads CASSQRLSSGNTIYS. The CDR3 nucleotides read TGCGCCAGCAGCCAACGACTAAGCTCTGGAAACACCATATATAGT. The V call is TRBV4-3, the J call TRBJ1-3; no reliable D call. Trimming removed 2 bases from V and 0 bases from J, with 8 bases in between. Germline values: CDR1 LGHNA, CDR2 YSLEER. The CDR3 is made up of 15 amino acids.

This clonotype has only a few counts. The genes are TRBV6-5 and TRBJ1-6; the D is unclear. The CDR3 totals 18 residues. The germline V gene has CDR1 MNHEY and CDR2 SVGAGI. V lost 4 bases, J lost 7 bases, and 23 bases lay in between. CDR3 in DNA: TGTGCCAGCAGTTCCCCGACATTTAAGACAAGTCAGAATTCACCCCTCCACTTT. Translated, it gives CASSSPTFKTSQNSPLHF.

This clonotype came up many times. The rearrangement joins TRBV5-6 to TRBJ2-5; 10 nucleotides match TRBD2. Germline trimming cut 2 bases from V and 2 bases from J; bases unmatched to any gene: 6. CDR3 length: 16 amino acids. Germline CDR1 reads SGHDT; CDR2 reads YYEEEE. CDR3 DNA: TGTGCCAGCAGCTTTCCCGGGACTAGCGAACAAGAGACCCAGTACTTC. Its protein product is CASSFPGTSEQETQYF.

This clonotype appeared once. V gene TRBV29-1 combines with J gene TRBJ1-1; D unresolved. This CDR3 spans 12 amino acids. In germline, CDR1 is SQVTM, CDR2 ANQGSEA. V was clipped by 4 bases and J by 0 bases, with 6 bases between them. CDR3: CSVGRLNTEAFF. The CDR3 nucleotides read TGCAGCGTTGGACGGCTGAACACTGAAGCTTTCTTT.

The table lists this clonotype with many counts. V usage is TRBV27 and J usage is TRBJ2-2, with D tentatively TRBD2 (5 bases). CDR1 and CDR2 from the germline V gene are MNHEY and SMNVEV (reference sequence). V shed 8 bases and J shed 3 bases, with 13 bases lying between them. There are 14 residues in the CDR3. CDR3 DNA sequence: TGTGCCAGCGCCGATGAGGGTGACACCGGGGAGCTGTTTTTT. Residues: CASADEGDTGELFF.

The rearrangement links TRBV5-5 to TRBJ2-7; possibly TRBD1 for D (8 bases). CDR3 length: 18 residues. Germline loops: CDR1 SGHKS, CDR2 YYEKEE (reference sequence). V dropped 0 bases and J dropped 7 bases, with 26 bases sitting between them. CDR3 DNA: TGTGCCAGCAGCTTGGCCTTTGGGGGGGACAGGACGGCGAGGGAGCAGTACGTC. This encodes CASSLAFGGDRTAREQYV.